This is a list of T cell receptor beta chains from one sample in a study of shared clonotypes between healthy human individuals. The assay was immunoSEQ multiplex PCR, and TCRdb's table has in-frame clones only and misses some. The table lists 2 million to 2.5 million clones, roughly 93% of them singletons. Sequences were obtained from naive CD4+ T cells from PBMCs. All receptors derive from a man aged 18-30 years in good health. Some clones in this sample may be carry-over from other donors' samples. Both conserved end residues are part of each CDR3.

v_call: TRBV2; j_call: TRBJ2-7; cdr3_aa: CASSASGSAGEQYF
v_call: TRBV7-2; j_call: TRBJ2-2; cdr3_aa: CASSPGRRASGSPGELFF
v_call: TRBV7-3; j_call: TRBJ2-7; cdr3_aa: CASSVGQGLSYEQYF
v_call: TRBV2; j_call: TRBJ2-4; cdr3_aa: CASSDRKSKNIQYF
v_call: TRBV2; j_call: TRBJ2-3; cdr3_aa: CASSEASTDTQYF
v_call: TRBV7-3; j_call: TRBJ2-1; cdr3_aa: CASSLTLDRGYNEQFF
v_call: TRBV18; j_call: TRBJ2-2; cdr3_aa: CASYDSGTGDTGELFF
v_call: TRBV28; j_call: TRBJ2-3; cdr3_aa: CAGQTSGSTDTQYF
v_call: TRBV15; j_call: TRBJ2-2; cdr3_aa: CATSILGVGELFF
v_call: TRBV2; j_call: TRBJ2-6; cdr3_aa: CAGKTGSAGANVLTF
v_call: TRBV4-1; j_call: TRBJ2-5; cdr3_aa: CASSQVHNQETQYF
v_call: TRBV7-3; j_call: TRBJ2-1; cdr3_aa: CASSLTSGRSYNEQFF
v_call: TRBV4-2; j_call: TRBJ2-3; cdr3_aa: CASSQRSLLGVRRTDTQYF
v_call: TRBV9; j_call: TRBJ2-7; cdr3_aa: CASSVAGSRIYEQYF
v_call: TRBV7-3; j_call: TRBJ1-5; cdr3_aa: CASSLDSNQPQHF
v_call: TRBV30; j_call: TRBJ1-4; cdr3_aa: CAWSVRGGSNEKLFF
v_call: TRBV7-2; j_call: TRBJ1-4; cdr3_aa: CASSLMGGAEKLFF
v_call: TRBV5-6; j_call: TRBJ2-1; cdr3_aa: CASSSPGLAVRSYNEQFF
v_call: TRBV12-5; j_call: TRBJ2-1; cdr3_aa: CASARTASSYNEQFF
v_call: TRBV5-1; j_call: TRBJ2-1; cdr3_aa: CASSLTAGSFEQFF
v_call: TRBV13; j_call: TRBJ2-1; cdr3_aa: CASSLVPAVLRRIYNEQFF
v_call: TRBV28; j_call: TRBJ1-1; cdr3_aa: CASTLWGLEAFF
v_call: TRBV5-1; j_call: TRBJ1-4; cdr3_aa: CASSSDRETDYEKLFF
v_call: TRBV7-2; j_call: TRBJ1-5; cdr3_aa: CASSLWGVQQPQHF
v_call: TRBV5-7; j_call: TRBJ1-6; cdr3_aa: CASSTPGQLSSPLHF
v_call: TRBV6-1; j_call: TRBJ2-3; cdr3_aa: CASSDTGFADTQYF
v_call: TRBV19; j_call: TRBJ2-1; cdr3_aa: CASSVYGMNEQFF
v_call: TRBV7-2; j_call: TRBJ2-3; cdr3_aa: CASSPRLAGGVDTQYF
v_call: TRBV5-4; j_call: TRBJ2-3; cdr3_aa: CASSLGGPAADTQYF
v_call: TRBV5-1; j_call: TRBJ1-4; cdr3_aa: CASTGQMNEKLFF
v_call: TRBV5-1; j_call: TRBJ2-2; cdr3_aa: CASTPTDFLNTGELFF
v_call: TRBV5-1; j_call: TRBJ2-3; cdr3_aa: CASSLAGASTDTQYF
v_call: TRBV2; j_call: TRBJ2-3; cdr3_aa: CASSEARTAAEGTDTQYF
v_call: TRBV27; j_call: TRBJ2-7; cdr3_aa: CASRHRTSGSYEQYF
v_call: TRBV27; j_call: TRBJ1-6; cdr3_aa: CASSPGRSSYNSPLHF
v_call: TRBV6-1; j_call: TRBJ1-1; cdr3_aa: CASINPLTNTEAFF
v_call: TRBV6-6; j_call: TRBJ2-1; cdr3_aa: CASRETSGKNNEQFF
v_call: TRBV7-2; j_call: TRBJ2-5; cdr3_aa: CASSLVVSRETQYF
v_call: TRBV5-1; j_call: TRBJ2-1; cdr3_aa: CASSLWRDSHNEQFF
v_call: TRBV6-1; j_call: TRBJ2-7; cdr3_aa: CASSDPAYEQYF
v_call: TRBV7-2; j_call: TRBJ2-1; cdr3_aa: CASSLGGTSTVYNEQFF
v_call: TRBV4-1; j_call: TRBJ2-7; cdr3_aa: CASSQVWLAGVSYEQYF
v_call: TRBV20-1; j_call: TRBJ2-3; cdr3_aa: CSVVSTDTQYF
v_call: TRBV5-1; j_call: TRBJ1-1; cdr3_aa: CASSGLPPNSANTEAFF
v_call: TRBV19; j_call: TRBJ2-7; cdr3_aa: CASSILLGDYEQYF
v_call: TRBV6-6; j_call: TRBJ2-1; cdr3_aa: CASGIRDEQFF
v_call: TRBV15; j_call: TRBJ2-1; cdr3_aa: CATSRGAGDYNEQFF
v_call: TRBV9; j_call: TRBJ1-1; cdr3_aa: CASSVGTANTEAFF
v_call: TRBV2; j_call: TRBJ2-5; cdr3_aa: CASSDYSRETQYF
v_call: TRBV28; j_call: TRBJ1-3; cdr3_aa: CASSQSGTGGSGNTIYF
v_call: TRBV9; j_call: TRBJ1-1; cdr3_aa: CASSAIRAGTEAFF
v_call: TRBV5-1; j_call: TRBJ2-3; cdr3_aa: CASTRSGTEGDTQYF
v_call: TRBV5-6; j_call: TRBJ2-7; cdr3_aa: CASSSPRTGTGYTYEQYF
v_call: TRBV11-2; j_call: TRBJ1-6; cdr3_aa: CASSLHRDSNWGYNSPLHF
v_call: TRBV2; j_call: TRBJ2-6; cdr3_aa: CASRGSSGANVLTF